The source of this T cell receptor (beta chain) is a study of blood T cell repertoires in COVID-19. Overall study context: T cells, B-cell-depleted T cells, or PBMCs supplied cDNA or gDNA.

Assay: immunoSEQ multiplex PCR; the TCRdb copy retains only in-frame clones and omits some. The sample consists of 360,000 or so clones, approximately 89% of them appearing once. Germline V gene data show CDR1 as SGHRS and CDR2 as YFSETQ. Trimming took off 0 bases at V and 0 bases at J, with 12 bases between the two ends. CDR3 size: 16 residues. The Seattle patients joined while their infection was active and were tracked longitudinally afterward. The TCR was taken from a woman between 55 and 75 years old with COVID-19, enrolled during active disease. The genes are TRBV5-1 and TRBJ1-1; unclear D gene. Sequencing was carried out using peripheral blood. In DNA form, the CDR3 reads TGCGCCAGCAGCTTGGAAGTTGGCAGTCTGAACACTGAAGCTTTCTTT. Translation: CASSLEVGSLNTEAFF. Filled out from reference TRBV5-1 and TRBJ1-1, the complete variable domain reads KAGVTQTPRYLIKTRGQQVTLSCSPISGHRSVSWYQQTPGQGLQFLFEYFSETQRNKGNFPGRFSGRQFSNSRSEMNVSTLELGDSALYLCASSLEVGSLNTEAFFGQGTRLTVV.